These 20 T cell receptor beta chains were sequenced from one sample in a study of blood T cells in healthy people across ages. PCR was performed a second time for about 7 to 12 cycles using a sample-barcoded 5' primer and a J-beta primer mix. MiXCR, applied by TCRdb to the 5' RACE reads, yields one record per CDR3 protein. The data contain 500,000 to 550,000 distinct CDR3 sequences, under 30% of them singletons. The data also belong to a second study, concerning T cells of mothers and their children.

The sample was blood. These receptors were taken from a boy aged 10-17 years in good health.

Written as DNA, the CDR3 is TGCGCCAGCAGATATGACAGCATGAACACTGAAGCTTTCTTT. This sequence encodes CASRYDSMNTEAFF. This chain uses TRBV5-1 with TRBJ1-1; tentatively, D is TRBD1 (5 bases). The germline CDR1 and CDR2 sequences are SGHRS and YFSETQ. Trimming took off 5 bases at V and 0 bases at J, with 11 bases between the two ends. The CDR3 extends over 14 amino acids.

This clonotype has a handful of counts. The V gene is TRBV4-2, the J gene TRBJ2-7; 11 bases line up with TRBD2. Trimming removed 3 bases from V and 2 bases from J; junction bases left unmatched: 0. CDR3 length: 14 residues. Germline V gene sequence: CDR1 LGHNA, CDR2 YNFKEQ. The CDR3 sequence: CASSQTSGAYEQYF. CDR3 nucleotides: TGTGCCAGCAGCCAGACTAGCGGGGCCTACGAGCAGTACTTC.

The rearrangement joins TRBV4-3 to TRBJ1-6; the match to TRBD1 covers 8 bases. The CDR3 covers 15 residues. Trimming cost V 3 bases and J 5 bases; bases outside gene matches: 3. Germline V gene sequence: CDR1 LGHNA, CDR2 YSLEER. The CDR3 protein is CASSHEDRDNSPLHF. DNA of the CDR3: TGCGCCAGCAGCCACGAGGACAGGGATAATTCACCCCTCCACTTT.

The V gene is TRBV20-1, the J gene TRBJ1-5; D is uncertain. In germline, CDR1 is DFQATT, CDR2 SNEGSKA (reference sequence). Trimming took off 3 bases at V and 6 bases at J, with 6 bases between the two ends. There are 11 residues in the CDR3. CDR3 loop: CSARKGQPQHF. The DNA of the CDR3 is TGCAGTGCTAGGAAGGGTCAGCCCCAGCATTTT.

V usage is TRBV15 and J usage is TRBJ1-1, with D hard to call. Per germline, CDR1 LNHNV and CDR2 YYDKDF (reference sequence). The CDR3 spans 12 residues. Trimming pared 5 bases from V and 3 bases from J, leaving 7 bases between. The DNA for the CDR3 is TGTGCCACCAGCGACCCATACACTGAAGCTTTCTTT. This encodes CATSDPYTEAFF.

The V call is TRBV28, the J call TRBJ1-6; unclear D gene. CDR1 and CDR2 (germline): MDHEN, SYDVKM. V gave up 3 bases and J gave up 14 bases, with 8 bases separating them. There are 11 residues in the CDR3. The CDR3 loop is CASSFGWALHF. DNA for the CDR3: TGTGCCAGCAGTTTTGGTTGGGCCCTCCACTTT.

The V and J genes are TRBV7-9 and TRBJ1-1, with D maybe TRBD1 (6 bases). CDR1 and CDR2 from the germline V gene are SEHNR and FQNEAQ (reference sequence). The CDR3 spans 15 residues. V was shortened by 4 bases and J by 2 bases, with 14 bases between the two germline ends. For the CDR3, the DNA is TGTGCCAGCAGCTCAATGGACAGTCTTAACACTGAAGCTTTCTTT. This sequence encodes CASSSMDSLNTEAFF.

The gene calls are TRBV6-2 or TRBV6-3 and TRBJ2-1; D is possibly TRBD2 (7 bases). CDR3 length: 20 residues. The V gene lost 2 bases and the J gene lost 6 bases, with 29 bases spanning the gap. Germline CDR1 and CDR2: MNHEY and SVGEGT. Here the CDR3 reads CASSYPPGGGRLVMGNEQFF. DNA of the CDR3: TGTGCCAGCAGTTACCCCCCGGGGGGCGGGAGATTGGTGATGGGCAATGAGCAGTTCTTC.

Only a few counts were recorded for this clonotype. The V gene is TRBV20-1, the J gene TRBJ2-5; 9 positions match TRBD2. Near its end, the DNA agrees better with TRBJ2-7, so the J call may be wrong. Germline values: CDR1 DFQATT, CDR2 SNEGSKA (reference sequence). This CDR3 region has 14 residues. In nucleotides, the CDR3 is TGCAGTGCTAGGCGACTAGCGGATAGCTACGAGCAGTACTTC. This translates into CSARRLADSYEQYF.

The chain recombines TRBV20-1 with TRBJ1-1, with D uncertain. Germline V CDR1 and CDR2: DFQATT, SNEGSKA (reference sequence). This CDR3 contains 10 residues. The CDR3 is CIVSNTEAFF. The CDR3 nucleotides read TGCATTGTATCGAACACTGAAGCTTTCTTT.

V usage is TRBV5-1 and J usage is TRBJ2-1; TRBD2 agrees at 8 bases. V was clipped by 0 bases and J by 5 bases; unmatched bases: 4. This CDR3 spans 15 amino acids. Germline values: CDR1 SGHRS, CDR2 YFSETQ. CDR3 sequence (DNA): TGCGCCAGCAGCTTGGTAGGGCGGGGGGACAATGAGCAGTTCTTC. Residues: CASSLVGRGDNEQFF.

This chain connects TRBV2 to TRBJ2-1; TRBD2 aligns across 8 bases. J lost 0 bases, V lost 7 bases, and 2 bases had no gene match. The CDR3 has 14 residues. The V gene's germline CDR1 is SNHLY and CDR2 FYNNEI. CDR3 sequence (DNA): TGTGCCAGCATTCGGGGGGGCTCCTACAATGAGCAGTTCTTC. Its translation is CASIRGGSYNEQFF.

About this clonotype itself: A read error may produce the germline difference seen at one junction end. J is TRBJ1-1 and V is TRBV12-3 or TRBV12-4; D gene unclear. The CDR3 covers 14 residues. The CDR3 reads CASSDAGLYTEALF. In DNA, the CDR3 is TGTGCCAGCAGTGATGCCGGACTATACACTGAAGCTCTCTTT.

This clonotype turned up a few times. This chain joins TRBV3-1 and TRBJ2-7; 7 nucleotides line up with TRBD1. This CDR3 contains 14 residues. V shed 5 bases and J 2 bases; nucleotides not matched to a gene: 6. The germline V gene has CDR1 LGHDT and CDR2 YNNKEL (reference sequence). The DNA of the CDR3 is TGTGCCAGCAGCTTGGGGACAGTCACCTACGAGCAGTACTTC. It yields the protein CASSLGTVTYEQYF.

The V call is TRBV28, the J call TRBJ2-1; tentative D call: TRBD1 (5 bases). Germline values: CDR1 MDHEN, CDR2 SYDVKM. With 4 bases removed from V and 6 bases from J, the gap between germline ends came to 16 bases. The CDR3 extends over 15 amino acids. CDR3 nucleotide sequence: TGTGCCAGCAGTTCAGGACATCCCGATTCCAATGAGCAGTTCTTC. Residues: CASSSGHPDSNEQFF.

This clonotype has more than one count but fewer than ten. This rearrangement joins TRBV28 to TRBJ2-1; 11 bases are shared with TRBD2. Germline V gene data show CDR1 as MDHEN and CDR2 as SYDVKM. V shed 5 bases, J shed 3 bases, and the junction held 6 bases outside the gene matches. The CDR3 runs 16 residues. The CDR3 loop reads CASSATSGGLYNEQFF. CDR3 coding DNA: TGTGCCAGCAGTGCCACTAGCGGGGGCCTCTACAATGAGCAGTTCTTC.

This clonotype was observed many times. The V call is TRBV6-6, the J call TRBJ1-2; D may be TRBD1 (5 bases). Looked up from germline, CDR1 is MNHNY and CDR2 is SVGAGI (reference sequence). This CDR3 spans 15 amino acids. With 0 bases removed from V and 4 bases from J, the gap between germline ends came to 12 bases. This chain's CDR3 is CASSYSAGAAYGYTF. The CDR3, as DNA: TGTGCCAGCAGTTACTCGGCCGGGGCAGCCTATGGCTACACCTTC.

The genes are TRBV20-1 and TRBJ2-1; D uncertain. Germline V lookup: CDR1 DFQATT, CDR2 SNEGSKA (reference sequence). The CDR3 spans 11 residues. V shed 6 bases and J shed 6 bases, with 9 bases lying between them. The CDR3 DNA reads TGCAGTGCCACACCATGCAATGAGCAGTTCTTC. Translated, it gives CSATPCNEQFF.

This rearrangement joins TRBV5-1 to TRBJ2-5, with D perhaps matching TRBD2 (7 bases). The tail of the sequence fits TRBJ2-7 better, so the J call may be wrong. This CDR3 has 15 residues. Germline V gene data show CDR1 as SGHRS and CDR2 as YFSETQ. In nucleotides, the CDR3 is TGCGCCAGCAGCTACTCGGGGGGCGAGAACTACGAGCAGTACTTC. Amino acids: CASSYSGGENYEQYF.

This chain joins TRBV4-3 and TRBJ1-2; a weak D match, TRBD1 (6 bases). Trimming left V 0 bases short and J 4 bases short, with 15 bases between. CDR3 size: 16 residues. Germline values: CDR1 LGHNA, CDR2 YSLEER. CDR3 sequence reads: CASSQDGGTTSYGYTF. The CDR3 DNA sequence: TGCGCCAGCAGCCAAGATGGGGGCACAACTAGCTATGGCTACACCTTC.